This T cell receptor beta chain was recovered during a study of T cells in Graves' hyperthyroidism and ophthalmopathy. RNA transcripts gave rise to amplified TCR beta CDR3 regions. HTBI primers were the set used in a first-round RT-PCR of the TCR CDR3. MiXCR, run by TCRdb on the multiplex PCR reads, gives a single entry per CDR3 protein. The sample holds about 590,000 distinct CDR3 sequences, around 14% seen once. Patients affected by ophthalmopathy presented a Clinical Activity Score of at least 3, a NOSPECS grade of at least 4, and disease duration below 3 months. This CDR3 has 15 residues. V was trimmed by 4 bases and J by 6 bases, leaving 18 bases between them. Per the germline V gene, CDR1 is SNHLY and CDR2 is FYNNEI. Ten or more counts support this clonotype.

The sequence was collected from a young woman with Graves' ophthalmopathy. Specimen: blood. The V gene is TRBV2, the J gene TRBJ1-2, with D hard to call. CDR3 DNA sequence: TGTGCCAGCAGTGGACGGGAACAGCTAGAACATGGCTACACCTTC. Its protein product is CASSGREQLEHGYTF.